These 27 T cell receptor beta chains were all obtained from the same sample, sequenced in a study of blood T cells in healthy people across ages. Primers used in a second PCR of about 7 to 12 cycles were a sample-barcoded 5' primer and a J-beta primer mix. MiXCR was run by TCRdb on the 5' RACE reads, yielding one entry per CDR3 protein. This sample has some 1.4 million distinct CDR3 sequences, with about 40% found just once. Sample: blood. The receptor set was obtained from a woman aged 18-29 years in good health.

The V and J genes are TRBV3-1 and TRBJ1-2; 10 positions match TRBD1. With 10 bases clipped from V and 6 bases from J, the junction kept 8 bases outside the gene matches. Germline loops: CDR1 LGHDT, CDR2 YNNKEL (reference sequence). The CDR3 length is 13 residues. The CDR3 bases are TGTGCCACCGCATCGGGACAGGGGAATGGCTACACCTTC. Its translation: CATASGQGNGYTF.

This clonotype was counted between two and nine times. The chain employs TRBV10-3 and TRBJ2-2; D remains ambiguous. CDR3 size: 14 residues. Germline V gives CDR1 ENHRY, CDR2 SYGVKD. Deletions cut 3 bases from V and 2 bases from J, with 7 bases between. CDR3 nucleotide sequence: TGTGCCATCAGTGATGGCGGAAACACCGGGGAGCTGTTTTTT. Translating it yields CAISDGGNTGELFF.

The J gene is TRBJ2-7, the V gene TRBV27, with 10 positions matching TRBD2. The V segment lost 6 bases and the J segment 4 bases; nucleotides outside the gene matches: 3. Germline values: CDR1 MNHEY, CDR2 SMNVEV (reference sequence). The CDR3 runs to 13 residues. DNA for the CDR3: TGTGCCAGCAGAGCGGGAGGGAGATACGAGCAGTACTTC. Translation: CASRAGGRYEQYF.

This clonotype was counted between two and nine times. At one end the junction does not follow the germline gene, possibly because of a read error. The chain uses TRBV7-9 and TRBJ2-7; D ambiguous. The germline V gene has CDR1 SEHNR and CDR2 FQNEAQ (reference sequence). The CDR3 runs 12 residues. The CDR3 nucleotides are TGTGCCAGCAGTTTAGGCATGTCCGAGCAGTACTTC. Its translation: CASSLGMSEQYF.

This clonotype was observed a handful of times. The chain combines TRBV6-5 with TRBJ1-2, with D hard to call. Trimming left V 10 bases short and J 0 bases short, with 21 bases between. The CDR3 sequence is 16 residues long. Germline lookup yields CDR1 MNHEY and CDR2 SVGAGI. In DNA form, the CDR3 reads TGTGCCACCAGCATCGAGCCGGCGGTAGCTAACTATGGCTACACCTTC. It translates to CATSIEPAVANYGYTF.

This clonotype was observed a handful of times. V usage is TRBV7-9 and J usage is TRBJ2-1; TRBD1 matches at 7 bases. There are 15 residues in the CDR3. Per germline, CDR1 SEHNR and CDR2 FQNEAQ (reference sequence). Trimming at V came to 11 bases and at J to 9 bases, leaving 19 bases not matched to a gene. This CDR3 reads CASRDSAHLDVEQFF. As DNA, the CDR3 is TGTGCCTCCCGGGACAGCGCACATCTTGATGTTGAGCAGTTCTTC.

This clonotype was detected once. The chain links TRBV5-1 to TRBJ2-1, with 13 bases aligning to TRBD2. The V and J ends lost 4 bases and 8 bases, in that order; junction bases with no gene match: 6. Germline CDR1 is SGHRS and CDR2 is YFSETQ. The CDR3 loop spans 15 amino acids. Here the CDR3 DNA reads TGCGCCAGCAGCGGAGGACTAGCGGGAGCGGATGAGCAGTTCTTC. Protein sequence: CASSGGLAGADEQFF.

This clonotype was counted only a few times. The chain combines TRBV7-2 with TRBJ2-5, with D unresolved. The J call may be incorrect, as the DNA end agrees better with TRBJ2-7. CDR1 SGHTA and CDR2 FQGNSA come from the germline V gene. This CDR3 is 13 amino acids long. The CDR3 coding sequence is TGTGCCAGCAGCTCTAGACCCGCCTACGAGCAGTACTTC. Translated, it gives CASSSRPAYEQYF.

This clonotype was found a few times. The chain couples TRBV20-1 to TRBJ2-7; 11 bases match TRBD2. CDR1 is DFQATT, CDR2 SNEGSKA, per germline (reference sequence). Germline trimming cut 1 base from V and 3 bases from J; bases unmatched to any gene: 8. CDR3 size: 16 residues. The CDR3, as DNA: TGCAGTGCTAGAGGAACTAGCGGGAGTTGGCTCTACGAGCAGTACTTC. This encodes CSARGTSGSWLYEQYF.

This clonotype was seen only a few times. The V and J genes are TRBV10-2 and TRBJ1-5; D unclear. There are 13 residues in the CDR3. V was pared by 6 bases and J by 5 bases, with 11 bases between. Germline assignment: CDR1 WSHSY and CDR2 SAAADI. The CDR3 DNA sequence: TGCGCCAGCAGACAGATCATGGATCAGCCCCAGCATTTT. Residues: CASRQIMDQPQHF.

The gene calls are TRBV25-1 and TRBJ2-3, with TRBD2 identical over 14 bases. Losses at the gene ends were 4 bases for V and 5 bases for J; bases not matched to a gene: 2. The CDR3 spans 15 residues. Per germline, CDR1 MGHDK and CDR2 SYGVNS. CDR3 in DNA: TGTGCCAGCAGTGCGGGGACTAGCGGGAGAGATACGCAGTATTTT. It is translated as CASSAGTSGRDTQYF.

The V call is TRBV6-5, the J call TRBJ1-2; D is undetermined. The length of the CDR3 is 17 residues. Germline-derived CDR1 and CDR2 are MNHEY and SVGAGI. The V end was cut by 7 bases, the J end by 1 base, with 22 bases between. CDR3 nucleotide sequence: TGTGCCAGCACTTCTCGTGGGTTGTTCGAGGGTAACTATGGCTACACCTTC. Translating it yields CASTSRGLFEGNYGYTF.

This CDR3 is CASSQDGRGGFNNEQFF. DNA for the CDR3: TGTGCCAGCAGCCAAGATGGGCGGGGGGGCTTTAACAATGAGCAGTTCTTC. The chain joins TRBV3-1 to TRBJ2-1, with TRBD2 matching 9 bases. This CDR3 is 17 amino acids long. V was pared by 0 bases and J by 5 bases, with 8 bases of the junction left unmatched. CDR1 is LGHDT, CDR2 YNNKEL, per germline (reference sequence).

Only a few counts were recorded for this clonotype. The chain joins TRBV7-6 to TRBJ1-2; 10 nucleotides line up with TRBD1. V lost 1 base to trimming and J lost 7 bases; unmatched junction nucleotides: 9. The CDR3 has 16 amino acids. Germline assignment: CDR1 SGHVS and CDR2 FNYEAQ. The CDR3 loop is CASSLGVRDRGGGYTF. CDR3 coding DNA: TGTGCCAGCAGCTTAGGAGTCCGGGACAGGGGAGGTGGCTACACCTTC.

The rearrangement links TRBV27 to TRBJ1-5; no clear D gene. The length of the CDR3 is 17 residues. Trimming stripped 2 bases from V and 0 bases from J, with 14 bases between. In germline, CDR1 is MNHEY, CDR2 SMNVEV (reference sequence). The CDR3 region is CASSLGPLGNSNQPQHF. The CDR3 DNA follows: TGTGCCAGCAGTTTAGGACCTTTGGGGAATAGCAATCAGCCCCAGCATTTT.

The chain uses TRBV6-5 and TRBJ2-5; a weak D match, TRBD2 (5 bases). The CDR3 spans 14 residues. Germline V gene data show CDR1 as MNHEY and CDR2 as SVGAGI. The V end lost 7 bases, the J end lost 7 bases, and 19 bases lay between the germline ends. The CDR3 sequence is CASTSTSEVGTQYF. Written as DNA, the CDR3 is TGTGCCAGCACAAGCACTAGTGAGGTTGGGACCCAGTACTTC.

This rearrangement joins TRBV28 to TRBJ1-6; 8 positions match TRBD1. Germline CDR1 reads MDHEN; CDR2 reads SYDVKM. This CDR3 spans 21 amino acids. J was trimmed by 0 bases and V by 2 bases; bases with no gene match: 15. The CDR3 spells CASSLNRGRRGPSSYNSPLHF. CDR3 DNA: TGTGCCAGCAGTTTAAACCGCGGACGCAGGGGGCCGAGCTCCTATAATTCACCCCTCCACTTT. Combining the CDR3 with reference TRBV28 and TRBJ1-6 gives the whole variable domain DVKVTQSSRYLVKRTGEKVFLECVQDMDHENMFWYRQDPGLGLRLIYFSYDVKMKEKGDIPEGYSVSREKKERFSLILESASTNQTSMYLCASSLNRGRRGPSSYNSPLHFGNGTRLTVT.

This clonotype occurred a few times. The V and J genes are TRBV5-1 and TRBJ2-1; TRBD2 matches 9 bases. CDR1 and CDR2 from the germline V gene are SGHRS and YFSETQ. The CDR3 is 16 amino acids. Germline trimming cut 3 bases from V and 7 bases from J; bases unmatched to any gene: 11. In DNA, the CDR3 is TGCGCCAGCAGCTCAACCGGGACTAGCCCCACTAATGAGCAGTTCTTC. This encodes CASSSTGTSPTNEQFF.

This clonotype showed up just a few times. The V and J genes are TRBV20-1 and TRBJ2-5; 9 nucleotides line up with TRBD1. CDR3 length: 14 amino acids. V gave up 6 bases and J gave up 3 bases; unmatched junction bases: 8. Germline CDR1 DFQATT, CDR2 SNEGSKA (reference sequence). CDR3 sequence (DNA): TGCAGTGCCCTCTCAGACAGGGGGGAAGAGACCCAGTACTTC. It codes for CSALSDRGEETQYF.

This clonotype was detected once. The V call is TRBV4-2, the J call TRBJ2-7; 9 positions agree with TRBD1. The closer fit of TRBJ2-5 to the DNA end suggests the J call may be wrong. CDR1 and CDR2 (germline): LGHNA, YNFKEQ. This CDR3 comprises 17 residues. This chain's CDR3 is CASSQEGGTGGRETQYF. In DNA form, the CDR3 reads TGTGCCAGCAGCCAAGAAGGTGGTACAGGGGGCCGGGAGACCCAGTACTTC.

There are a few counts of this clonotype. Here the CDR3 DNA reads TGTGCCAGCGGCCCTAGCGCGGACTACAATGAGCAGTTCTTC. Protein: CASGPSADYNEQFF. This rearrangement joins TRBV2 to TRBJ2-1; D possibly corresponds to TRBD2 (6 bases). CDR1 and CDR2 from the germline V gene are SNHLY and FYNNEI. CDR3 size: 14 residues. The ends were cut back, 8 bases at V and 3 bases at J, with 14 bases in the middle.

This chain uses TRBV10-3 with TRBJ2-7; no clear D gene. The CDR3 contains 13 residues. The V gene's germline CDR1 is ENHRY and CDR2 SYGVKD. The V end was cut by 0 bases, the J end by 7 bases, with 10 bases between. CDR3 nucleotides: TGTGCCATCAGTGAGTCATACTACAATGAGCAGTACTTC. Translating it yields CAISESYYNEQYF.

Comments on this clonotype: A much larger clone lies one base from this, so it may be a read error. The V and J genes are TRBV7-2 and TRBJ2-5; D is unclear. V was clipped by 1 base and J by 2 bases, with 8 bases between them. The germline gives CDR1 SGHTA, CDR2 FQGNSA. The CDR3 is made up of 14 amino acids. The CDR3 region is CASSLEVKQETQYF. The CDR3 DNA follows: TGTGCCAGCAGCTTAGAGGTTAAGCAAGAGACCCAGTACTTC.

The genes are TRBV4-1 and TRBJ2-5; D is uncertain. The CDR3 is 15 residues long. Germline-derived CDR1 and CDR2 are MGHRA and YSYEKL. V lost 0 bases and J lost 2, with 10 bases in between. This CDR3 reads CASSQDGIDQETQYF. The CDR3 nucleotides are TGCGCCAGCAGCCAAGATGGGATCGATCAAGAGACCCAGTACTTC.

The CDR3 here is CSASLAGDSGANVLTF. The CDR3, as DNA: TGCAGTGCTAGTCTAGCGGGGGACTCTGGGGCCAACGTCCTGACTTTC. The gene calls are TRBV20-1 and TRBJ2-6; 10 nucleotides align to TRBD2. Trimming removed 3 bases from V and 0 bases from J; junction bases left unmatched: 2. The CDR3 has 16 residues. Per germline, CDR1 DFQATT and CDR2 SNEGSKA (reference sequence).

This clonotype was seen only a few times. The chain joins TRBV5-1 to TRBJ2-7; no definite D call. This CDR3 is 14 amino acids long. The V end lost 4 bases, the J end lost 4 bases, and 15 bases lay between the germline ends. CDR1 is SGHRS, CDR2 YFSETQ, per germline. The CDR3 region is CASSPVRKRYEQYF. In DNA, the CDR3 is TGCGCCAGCAGCCCAGTTCGGAAGCGATACGAGCAGTACTTC.

Here the CDR3 reads CASSLAGTSGSREQYF. The CDR3 bases are TGTGCCAGCAGCTTAGCGGGGACTAGCGGGAGTCGAGAGCAGTACTTC. The gene calls are TRBV7-9 and TRBJ2-7; 14 nucleotides agree with TRBD2. J was trimmed by 7 bases and V by 0 bases; bases with no gene match: 5. The CDR3 spans 16 residues. Per the germline V gene, CDR1 is SEHNR and CDR2 is FQNEAQ (reference sequence).